This T cell receptor (beta chain) is drawn from a study of cytotoxic CD8 clonotypes in ibrutinib-treated CLL. This clone was counted a single time. V was trimmed by 4 bases and J by 4 bases, leaving 20 bases between them. Per germline, CDR1 SGHAT and CDR2 FQNNGV. CDR3 length: 16 residues. Profiling relied on immunoSEQ multiplex PCR, and the TCRdb table lists in-frame clones only, not all of them. The table records roughly 220,000 clones, more than 75% of them present only once. The receptor was derived from a human donor with chronic lymphocytic leukemia. The rearrangement links TRBV11-2 to TRBJ2-7; either TRBD1 or TRBD2 may fit D (6 bases each). The sequencing here drew on PBMCs, taken after 12 months of ibrutinib treatment. DNA for the CDR3: TGTGCCAGCAGCTACCTCGAGGGGGGCGCTCAATACGAGCAGTACTTC. It is translated as CASSYLEGGAQYEQYF.